These 25 T cell receptor beta chains share one sample of origin, sequenced in a study of blood T cell repertoires in COVID-19. Method: immunoSEQ multiplex PCR; TCRdb's copy keeps in-frame clones and lacks some. The sample has about 24,000 clones, approximately 90% seen once. Sequencing was done on a sample of peripheral blood. Receptors originate from a man between 65 and 85 years old with active COVID-19.

The V and J genes are TRBV7-3 and TRBJ1-1; perhaps TRBD1 as D (6 bases). This CDR3 region has 14 residues. V lost 5 bases, J lost 5 bases, and 15 bases lay in between. Germline V gives CDR1 SGHTA, CDR2 FQGTGA. Here the CDR3 DNA reads TGTGCCAGCAGCCTTAGTGGGGGCCGAACTGAAGCTTTCTTT. It translates to CASSLSGGRTEAFF. The variable domain in full, with the rest retrieved from reference TRBV7-3 and TRBJ1-1, is GAGVSQTPSNKVTEKGKYVELRCDPISGHTALYWYRQSLGQGPEFLIYFQGTGAADDSGLPNDRFFAVRPEGSVSTLKIQRTERGDSAVYLCASSLSGGRTEAFFGQGTRLTVV.

The rearrangement uses TRBV4-2 and TRBJ2-3; 15 bases match TRBD2. Trimming took 1 base from V and 8 from J; bases not matched to a gene: 4. The CDR3 sequence is 16 residues long. Per the germline V gene, CDR1 is LGHNA and CDR2 is YNFKEQ. The CDR3 protein is CASSQGTSGRGRTQYF. Written as DNA, the CDR3 is TGTGCCAGCAGCCAAGGGACTAGCGGGAGGGGCCGTACGCAGTATTTT.

The rearrangement joins TRBV7-2 to TRBJ2-3; D is ambiguous. Germline V CDR1 and CDR2: SGHTA, FQGNSA. This CDR3 comprises 13 residues. V lost 5 bases and J lost 2, with 8 bases in between. The CDR3 sequence is CASSGQHTDTQYF. The CDR3, as DNA: TGTGCCAGCAGCGGGCAGCACACAGATACGCAGTATTTT.

The chain combines TRBV4-1 with TRBJ2-1, with D tentatively TRBD2 (5 bases). The CDR3 covers 15 residues. Germline CDR1 and CDR2: MGHRA and YSYEKL. V was pared by 1 base and J by 10 bases, with 17 bases between. The CDR3 protein is CASSQVQTPEEEQFF. The CDR3 DNA sequence: TGCGCCAGCAGCCAAGTCCAAACGCCGGAGGAAGAGCAGTTCTTC.

This chain links TRBV19 with TRBJ1-3, with D maybe TRBD1 (6 bases). Germline V CDR1 and CDR2: LNHDA, SQIVND (reference sequence). The V end was cut by 4 bases, the J end by 2 bases, with 12 bases between. CDR3 size: 15 residues. The CDR3 DNA reads TGTGCCAGTAGTACTCAGGGGTCTACTGGAAACACCATATATTTT. This codes for CASSTQGSTGNTIYF.

The chain carries TRBV6-5 and TRBJ1-1; D gene uncertain. CDR1 and CDR2 from the germline V gene are MNHEY and SVGAGI. Trimming removed 4 bases from V and 1 base from J, with 10 bases in between. The CDR3 spans 14 residues. The CDR3 DNA is TGTGCCAGCAGTTCTAAAGCAGGGAACACTGAAGCTTTCTTT. This sequence encodes CASSSKAGNTEAFF.

The chain is built from TRBV5-1 and TRBJ1-4; perhaps TRBD1 as D (6 bases). The CDR3 runs 15 residues. Germline V gene sequence: CDR1 SGHRS, CDR2 YFSETQ. Trimming took 1 base from V and 4 from J, leaving 11 bases between them. The CDR3, as DNA: TGCGCCAGCAGCTTGCACGGACAGCTTAATGAAAAACTGTTTTTT. The encoded protein is CASSLHGQLNEKLFF.

J is TRBJ2-1 and V is TRBV18, with TRBD2 matching over 8 bases. CDR3 size: 17 residues. Germline V gives CDR1 KGHSH, CDR2 LQKENI. With V trimmed by 0 bases and J by 6 bases, 10 bases remained unmatched. For the CDR3, the DNA is TGTGCCAGCTCACCACCGCGGACTAGCACCCTTGGCAATGAGCAGTTCTTC. It encodes CASSPPRTSTLGNEQFF.

The V gene is TRBV7-2, the J gene TRBJ2-3, with TRBD2 matching 10 bases. This CDR3 contains 14 residues. V shed 5 bases and J 6 bases; nucleotides not matched to a gene: 5. CDR1 and CDR2 from the germline V gene are SGHTA and FQGNSA. The CDR3 is CASSLGLAFDTQYF. In DNA form, the CDR3 reads TGTGCCAGCAGCCTGGGACTAGCGTTTGATACGCAGTATTTT.

The gene calls are TRBV6-4 and TRBJ1-5, with 9 nucleotides matching TRBD1. V trimming: 2 bases; J trimming: 10 bases; junction bases outside the gene matches: 6. Germline CDR1 and CDR2: MRHNA and SNTAGT. The CDR3 is 14 amino acids. CDR3 sequence reads: CASSDTDRGGPQHF. The CDR3 DNA reads TGTGCCAGCAGTGACACGGACAGGGGAGGTCCCCAGCATTTT.

This clone occurred a few times. This chain joins TRBV18 and TRBJ1-1; 7 nucleotides line up with TRBD1. The CDR3 has 14 amino acids. J lost 1 base, V lost 5 bases, and 4 bases had no gene match. CDR1 KGHSH and CDR2 LQKENI come from the germline V gene. The chain's CDR3 is CASSSTGPNTEAFF. The CDR3, as DNA: TGTGCCAGCTCATCGACAGGGCCGAACACTGAAGCTTTCTTT.

The V gene is TRBV7-2, the J gene TRBJ2-2, with D perhaps matching TRBD2 (6 bases). CDR3 length equals 15 residues. The ends were cut back, 0 bases at V and 2 bases at J, with 7 bases in the middle. Per the germline V gene, CDR1 is SGHTA and CDR2 is FQGNSA. This CDR3 is CASSLAGTNTGELFF. CDR3 DNA: TGTGCCAGCAGCTTAGCCGGGACTAACACCGGGGAGCTGTTTTTT.

The chain employs TRBV7-2 and TRBJ1-2; tentative D call: TRBD1 (6 bases). CDR1 is SGHTA and CDR2 is FQGNSA in the germline V gene. This CDR3 contains 16 residues. V was trimmed by 1 base and J by 7 bases, leaving 19 bases between them. The DNA for the CDR3 is TGTGCCAGCAGCTTAGACTACAGGGTCGGGCGGTCTGGCTACACCTTC. Protein product: CASSLDYRVGRSGYTF.

The chain joins TRBV6-6 to TRBJ2-5; tentative D call: TRBD2 (6 bases). There are 17 residues in the CDR3. The V and J ends lost 5 bases and 5 bases respectively, with 24 bases between them. Germline CDR1 MNHNY, CDR2 SVGAGI (reference sequence). In nucleotides, the CDR3 is TGTGCCAGCAGTCCCGGGAGTGTGGCGGGGAACCTTGAGACCCAGTACTTC. Translating it yields CASSPGSVAGNLETQYF.

The count of this clone is one. The J gene is TRBJ2-7, the V gene TRBV15; D ambiguous. Trimming stripped 0 bases from V and 2 bases from J, with 5 bases between. The germline CDR1 and CDR2 sequences are LNHNV and YYDKDF (reference sequence). The CDR3 runs 13 residues. Here the CDR3 DNA reads TGTGCCACCAGCAGAGATCTCGCCTACGAGCAGTACTTC. Protein sequence: CATSRDLAYEQYF.

The CDR3 loop is CASSQGRTGRTGELFF. In DNA form, the CDR3 reads TGCGCCAGCAGCCAAGGCCGGACAGGAAGGACCGGGGAGCTGTTTTTT. The chain combines TRBV4-1 with TRBJ2-2, with TRBD1 matching 7 bases. V was pared by 1 base and J by 5 bases, with 7 bases of the junction left unmatched. There are 16 residues in the CDR3. Per germline, CDR1 MGHRA and CDR2 YSYEKL.

The chain joins TRBV5-4 to TRBJ2-1, with D possibly being TRBD2 (6 bases). V lost 4 bases and J lost 0, with 17 bases in between. CDR1 SGHNT and CDR2 YYREEE come from the germline V gene (reference sequence). The CDR3 covers 17 residues. The chain's CDR3 is CASSPRRGTNSYNEQFF. CDR3 in DNA: TGTGCCAGCAGCCCGAGACGGGGGACGAACTCCTACAATGAGCAGTTCTTC. Full variable domain (missing parts from reference TRBV5-4 and TRBJ2-1): ETGVTQSPTHLIKTRGQQVTLRCSSQSGHNTVSWYQQALGQGPQFIFQYYREEENGRGNFPPRFSGLQFPNYSSELNVNALELDDSALYLCASSPRRGTNSYNEQFFGPGTRLTVL.

This chain joins TRBV4-3 and TRBJ2-2; D is perhaps TRBD2 (6 bases). Germline-derived CDR1 and CDR2 are LGHNA and YSLEER. The CDR3 spans 16 residues. Trimming removed 6 bases at V and 9 bases at J, with 23 bases between. The CDR3 region has the DNA TGCGCCAGCAGTCCACTAGGCGGGGCGTCCTTTCGGGAGCTGTTTTTT. It codes for CASSPLGGASFRELFF.

The V gene is TRBV6-5, the J gene TRBJ2-3, with D possibly matching TRBD1 (5 bases). The CDR3 totals 15 residues. Trimming took off 5 bases at V and 2 bases at J, with 14 bases between the two ends. CDR1 MNHEY and CDR2 SVGAGI come from the germline V gene. The CDR3 region has the DNA TGTGCCAGCAGTCTTCAAAGGGGTAACACAGATACGCAGTATTTT. Amino acids: CASSLQRGNTDTQYF.

The rearrangement joins TRBV28 to TRBJ1-1; no definite D call. This CDR3 spans 14 amino acids. Germline CDR1 reads MDHEN; CDR2 reads SYDVKM. Trimming cost V 1 base and J 4 bases, with 10 bases left between them. The CDR3 coding sequence is TGTGCCAGCAGTTTATACCCTGGCGGCACTGAAGCTTTCTTT. Residues: CASSLYPGGTEAFF.

This chain links TRBV9 with TRBJ2-3; TRBD2 might be the D (5 bases). From germline, CDR1 is SGDLS and CDR2 YYNGEE. V was shortened by 4 bases and J by 2 bases, with 11 bases between the two germline ends. The CDR3 loop spans 14 amino acids. In nucleotides, the CDR3 is TGTGCCAGCAGCCTCGGACTGTTCACAGATACGCAGTATTTT. Encoded protein: CASSLGLFTDTQYF.

In nucleotides, the CDR3 is TGTGCCAGCAGCGGGTCAGGAGGTGCAGGGGGGAACACTGAAGCTTTCTTT. Its protein product is CASSGSGGAGGNTEAFF. The J gene is TRBJ1-1, the V gene TRBV7-9; 7 bases align to TRBD1. From germline, CDR1 is SEHNR and CDR2 FQNEAQ (reference sequence). This CDR3 spans 17 amino acids. The J segment lost 1 base and the V segment lost 5 bases, leaving 13 bases of the junction unmatched.

The genes are TRBV4-3 and TRBJ2-7, with TRBD1 matching 7 bases. The CDR3 has 15 amino acids. Trimming took 3 bases from V and 4 from J; bases not matched to a gene: 9. CDR1 is LGHNA, CDR2 YSLEER, per germline. CDR3 sequence: CASSQSAGTAYEQYF. The CDR3 DNA reads TGCGCCAGCAGCCAGAGTGCCGGGACAGCTTACGAGCAGTACTTC.

The CDR3 protein is CASSSPTGGHNEQFF. CDR3 nucleotide sequence: TGTGCCAGCAGCTCACCAACAGGGGGACACAATGAGCAGTTCTTC. This chain joins TRBV7-3 and TRBJ2-1, with 8 bases identical to TRBD1. Per germline, CDR1 SGHTA and CDR2 FQGTGA. Germline trimming cut 4 bases from V and 5 bases from J; bases unmatched to any gene: 7. This CDR3 spans 15 amino acids.

The V and J genes are TRBV2 and TRBJ2-4; 7 nucleotides match TRBD1. The J segment lost 8 bases and the V segment lost 7 bases, leaving 8 bases of the junction unmatched. The CDR3 is made up of 13 amino acids. Germline-derived CDR1 and CDR2 are SNHLY and FYNNEI. The CDR3 reads CASNRQGRDIQYF. The CDR3 nucleotides read TGTGCCAGCAATAGACAGGGTAGGGACATTCAGTACTTC. Supplemented by reference TRBV2 and TRBJ2-4, the full variable domain reads EPEVTQTPSHQVTQMGQEVILRCVPISNHLYFYWYRQILGQKVEFLVSFYNNEISEKSEIFDDQFSVERPDGSNFTLKIRSTKLEDSAMYFCASNRQGRDIQYFGAGTRLSVL.